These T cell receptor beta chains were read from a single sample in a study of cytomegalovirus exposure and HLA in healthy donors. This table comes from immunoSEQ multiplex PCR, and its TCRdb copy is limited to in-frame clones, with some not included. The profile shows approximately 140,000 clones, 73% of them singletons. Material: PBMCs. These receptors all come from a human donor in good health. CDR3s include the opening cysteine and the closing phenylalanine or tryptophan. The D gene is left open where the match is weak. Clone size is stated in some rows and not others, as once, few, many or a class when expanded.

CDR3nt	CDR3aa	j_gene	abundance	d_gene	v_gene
TGTGCCAGTAGTATTAGGCGGATGAACACTGAAGCTTTCTTT	CASSIRRMNTEAFF	TRBJ1-1	.	.	TRBV19
TGTGCCAGCAGCCAAGATCAGCTGGCGGACTATGGCTACACCTTC	CASSQDQLADYGYTF	TRBJ1-2	.	.	TRBV4-2
TGTGCCAGCAGCGTAGAGGCGGGGTTGGGCACAGATACGCAGTATTTT	CASSVEAGLGTDTQYF	TRBJ2-3	.	.	TRBV9
TGTGCCAGCAGCTCCTCAGGGTCTGGGGCCAACGTCCTGACTTTC	CASSSSGSGANVLTF	TRBJ2-6	.	.	TRBV13
TGTGCCAGCAGCCCCCGACAGACTTATATGAACACTGAAGCTTTCTTT	CASSPRQTYMNTEAFF	TRBJ1-1	.	.	TRBV5-8
TGTGCCAGCAGCTACCGCCCCAAACGGACCGGGGAGCTGTTTTTT	CASSYRPKRTGELFF	TRBJ2-2	.	.	TRBV7-9
TGTGCCAGCAGTTACGGTGGCCTGATCGATGGCTACACCTTC	CASSYGGLIDGYTF	TRBJ1-2	.	.	TRBV6-5
TGTGCCAGCAGCTTCCGGGTAGGCGGTTACGAGCAGTACTTC	CASSFRVGGYEQYF	TRBJ2-7	.	.	TRBV5-5
TGTGCCAGCAGGTGGGACAGGTCGGACGAGCAGTACTTC	CASRWDRSDEQYF	TRBJ2-7	once	TRBD1	TRBV2
TGTGCCAGCAGCGTGGGGGGTTCTGCCGAAAAACTGTTTTTT	CASSVGGSAEKLFF	TRBJ1-4	few	.	TRBV9
TGTGCCAGCAGACTCCGGGACAGGGGGCTCGGCGAGCAGTACTTC	CASRLRDRGLGEQYF	TRBJ2-7	once	TRBD1	TRBV28
TGTGCCAGCAGCCACAGGACTAGCAATCAGCCCCAGCATTTT	CASSHRTSNQPQHF	TRBJ1-5	.	.	TRBV27
TGTGCCAGCAGTGAACCCCCCCCGGGACTAGCGGGGGGGCCGGACCAAGAGACCCAGTACTTC	CASSEPPPGLAGGPDQETQYF	TRBJ2-5	few	TRBD2	TRBV2
TGCGCCAGCAGCTTAACAGGGATCGGGAACACTGAAGCTTTCTTT	CASSLTGIGNTEAFF	TRBJ1-1	.	.	TRBV5-1
TGTGCCAGCAGTGGGGAAAGCGGGGGGCAAGAGACCCAGTACTTC	CASSGESGGQETQYF	TRBJ2-5	once	TRBD2	TRBV6-1
TGCGCCAGCAGCTTATTCCTCGGGGAGACCCAGTACTTC	CASSLFLGETQYF	TRBJ2-5	.	.	TRBV5-1
TGTGCCAGCAGCTTCACAGGGGGCCCGAACACTGAAGCTTTCTTT	CASSFTGGPNTEAFF	TRBJ1-1	.	TRBD1	TRBV7-3
TGTGCCAGCAGCTTAGCAGGGTTAGCGGGCCTGAGCTCCTACGAGCAGTACTTC	CASSLAGLAGLSSYEQYF	TRBJ2-7	.	TRBD2	TRBV7-2
TGTGCCAGCAGTTTCAGGGGGACGAACACTGAAGCTTTCTTT	CASSFRGTNTEAFF	TRBJ1-1	.	TRBD1	TRBV6-6
TGCGCCAGCAGCCAAGATCTTAGACAGGTTAATCACTTC	CASSQDLRQVNHF	TRBJ2-5	once	.	TRBV4-1
TGTGCCAGCAGCTTCTTTTTGGGACAGGGAAGCGAGCAGTACTTC	CASSFFLGQGSEQYF	TRBJ2-7	.	TRBD1	TRBV5-4
TGCAGCGTGGCGCAGGGGGTGACTGAAGCTTTCTTT	CSVAQGVTEAFF	TRBJ1-1	.	TRBD1	TRBV29-1
TGTGCCAGCAGCCCGGGGGGGGGAACCGGGGAGCTGTTTTTT	CASSPGGGTGELFF	TRBJ2-2	few	TRBD2	TRBV7-3
TGTGCCAGCAGTGTTAGACAGGCGGGCCGAACTGAAGCTTTCTTT	CASSVRQAGRTEAFF	TRBJ1-1	.	.	TRBV6-5
TGCGCCAGCAGCTTGGTTCCGGGTGATGGCTACACCTTC	CASSLVPGDGYTF	TRBJ1-2	.	.	TRBV5-1
TGCGCCAGCGTGCCCTCGGGACTAAGCACAGATACGCAGTATTTT	CASVPSGLSTDTQYF	TRBJ2-3	once	TRBD2	TRBV5-1
TGTGCCAGTAGTATAGTTGCTAGCGGGAGGGCCGCCGGGGAGCTGTTTTTT	CASSIVASGRAAGELFF	TRBJ2-2	.	TRBD2	TRBV19
TGTGCCAGCACCTCGACAGGGGGAGATGGCTACACCTTC	CASTSTGGDGYTF	TRBJ1-2	.	TRBD1	TRBV6-1
TGCGCCAGCAGCCCCGACTCCTATGGCTACACCTTC	CASSPDSYGYTF	TRBJ1-2	.	.	TRBV5-1
TGTGCCAGCAGTTACGGGGCACCCTATGGCTACACCTTC	CASSYGAPYGYTF	TRBJ1-2	once	.	TRBV6-5
TGTGCCAGCAGGGCTAGACAGGGGGCGGCCAATGAGCAGTTCTTC	CASRARQGAANEQFF	TRBJ2-1	once	TRBD1	TRBV6-6
TGTGCCAGCAGCTTCTTAGGGTGGGGGCAGAAAAACACCGGGGAGCTGTTTTTT	CASSFLGWGQKNTGELFF	TRBJ2-2	.	.	TRBV5-5
TGTGCCAGCAACACAGGGGCCACTGAAGCTTTCTTT	CASNTGATEAFF	TRBJ1-1	.	TRBD1	TRBV6-6
TGCGCCAGCAGCCCGGGACTAGCCAGTTACGAGCAGTACTTC	CASSPGLASYEQYF	TRBJ2-7	.	TRBD2	TRBV5-1
TGTGCCAGCAGTGAATCGGGCCAGGGTCTAGAGCAGTACTTC	CASSESGQGLEQYF	TRBJ2-7	few	.	TRBV2
TGTGCCAGCATATTATGGACTAGCGGGGCATATCACTTC	CASILWTSGAYHF	TRBJ2-5	once	TRBD2	TRBV5-6
TGTGCCAGCAGCGAGGGCGGGGGGACTTACAATGAGCAGTTCTTC	CASSEGGGTYNEQFF	TRBJ2-1	once	TRBD2	TRBV9
TGTGCCAGCACCTATACAGGGTACTATGGCTACACCTTC	CASTYTGYYGYTF	TRBJ1-2	.	.	TRBV6-1
TGTGCCAGCACTCGACAGGGGGCGTGGGGCGGCTACACCTTC	CASTRQGAWGGYTF	TRBJ1-2	.	TRBD1	TRBV6-5
TGCGCCAGCAGGGTGGGACTAGCGGGGGTCTACGAGCAGTACTTC	CASRVGLAGVYEQYF	TRBJ2-7	once	TRBD2	TRBV10-2
TGTGCCAGCTCACTTCTCGGTAGCGGGGCTTTCACAGATACGCAGTATTTT	CASSLLGSGAFTDTQYF	TRBJ2-3	.	TRBD2	TRBV18
TGTGCCAGCACAGAGGAGATAAAGACCCAGTACTTC	CASTEEIKTQYF	TRBJ2-5	.	.	TRBV2
TGTGCCAGCGCCCCGGGACAGGGCAGAACAGATACGCAGTATTTT	CASAPGQGRTDTQYF	TRBJ2-3	.	TRBD1	TRBV2
TGTGCCACCAGGCGCAAGACTAGCGGGGGGAACTACGAGCAGTACTTC	CATRRKTSGGNYEQYF	TRBJ2-7	.	TRBD2	TRBV15
TGTGCCAGCAGCTTAGGGGTAGAGGGTTCGGAGACCCAGTACTTC	CASSLGVEGSETQYF	TRBJ2-5	once	.	TRBV13
TGTGCCAGCACCTTAACAGGGGTTTCCTACGAGCAGTACTTC	CASTLTGVSYEQYF	TRBJ2-7	.	TRBD1	TRBV6-6
TGTGCCAGCAGCTTAGGGCAGAACCTGAATTCACCCCTCCACTTT	CASSLGQNLNSPLHF	TRBJ1-6	.	.	TRBV11-3
TGTGCCAGCAGTCCCGGGACAGGTATGAACACTGAAGCTTTCTTT	CASSPGTGMNTEAFF	TRBJ1-1	.	TRBD1	TRBV7-2